A single sample is the source of the 12 T cell receptor beta chains below, sequenced in a study of response to subunit inactivated influenza vaccine. One entry per CDR3 protein results from TCRdb running MiXCR on the RT-PCR reads. The sample carries 710,000 or so distinct CDR3 sequences, approximately 15% recorded once. Sequenced material: PBMCs from blood, taken approximately 13 days after vaccination. The receptors here all came from a man aged 45-65 years who received an inactivated influenza vaccine.

V gene TRBV12-3 or TRBV12-4 combines with J gene TRBJ1-3; D is ambiguous. V gave up 8 bases and J gave up 4 bases, with 12 bases separating them. The CDR3 is 13 residues long. CDR3 sequence reads: CASGTQRGNTIYF. DNA for the CDR3: TGTGCCAGCGGCACGCAGCGGGGAAACACCATATATTTT.

The genes are TRBV18 and TRBJ2-3; TRBD2 aligns across 11 bases. Germline CDR1 and CDR2: KGHSH and LQKENI. The CDR3 is made up of 16 amino acids. The J segment lost 2 bases and the V segment lost 6 bases, leaving 7 bases of the junction unmatched. The CDR3 DNA sequence: TGTGCCAGCTCGCCAAATAGCGGGAGGGCCACAGATACGCAGTATTTT. Amino acids: CASSPNSGRATDTQYF.

In nucleotides, the CDR3 is TGCGCCAGCAGCCAAGATCTTAGGGTTTCCTACGAGCAGTACTTC. Its protein product is CASSQDLRVSYEQYF. The J gene is TRBJ2-7, the V gene TRBV4-3; D gene uncertain. This CDR3 is built from 15 residues. The ends were cut back, 0 bases at V and 1 base at J, with 10 bases in the middle. Germline values: CDR1 LGHNA, CDR2 YSLEER.

This clonotype has at least ten counts. This chain connects TRBV7-9 to TRBJ2-1; D remains ambiguous. The germline V and J ends were trimmed by 2 bases and 9 bases, with 8 bases remaining between them. The CDR3 covers 12 residues. CDR1 and CDR2 from the germline V gene are SEHNR and FQNEAQ (reference sequence). This chain's CDR3 is CASSLRTGEQFF. The CDR3 coding sequence is TGTGCCAGCAGCTTAAGAACGGGTGAGCAGTTCTTC.

The chain links TRBV5-1 to TRBJ2-1, with D possibly being TRBD1 (6 bases). The CDR3 totals 14 residues. Germline V gene data show CDR1 as SGHRS and CDR2 as YFSETQ. V was cut by 4 bases and J by 8 bases, with 16 bases left in between. The CDR3 loop is CASSPGTRPHEQFF. In DNA form, the CDR3 reads TGCGCCAGCAGCCCCGGGACACGGCCCCATGAGCAGTTCTTC.

The genes are TRBV28 and TRBJ1-6; D is unclear. This CDR3 spans 13 amino acids. V lost 6 bases to trimming and J lost 7 bases, with 10 bases between them. Germline V gives CDR1 MDHEN, CDR2 SYDVKM. CDR3 residues: CASRRSGNSPLHF. CDR3 DNA sequence: TGTGCCAGCAGACGGTCTGGAAATTCACCCCTCCACTTT.

The chain combines TRBV4-3 with TRBJ2-3; 9 positions match TRBD1. Germline V CDR1 and CDR2: LGHNA, YSLEER. The CDR3 is 17 residues long. V was pared by 0 bases and J by 4 bases, with 8 bases of the junction left unmatched. Here the CDR3 DNA reads TGCGCCAGCAGCCAAGATGGGGGACAGGGTTTGGCAGATACGCAGTATTTT. Translated, it gives CASSQDGGQGLADTQYF.

This clonotype was detected a few times. CDR3 region: CASSLDAGISGNTIYF. The CDR3 nucleotides are TGCGCCAGCAGCTTGGATGCCGGTATCTCTGGAAACACCATATATTTT. The chain employs TRBV5-1 and TRBJ1-3; D gene unclear. Germline V gene data show CDR1 as SGHRS and CDR2 as YFSETQ. This CDR3 is 16 amino acids long. V was shortened by 0 bases and J by 0 bases, with 10 bases between the two germline ends.

This chain joins TRBV4-3 and TRBJ1-2; D unresolved. Deletions cut 0 bases from V and 1 base from J, with 6 bases between. Germline V gene lookup returns CDR1 LGHNA and CDR2 YSLEER. This CDR3 region has 14 residues. In DNA form, the CDR3 reads TGCGCCAGCAGCCAAGACCGCAGTAACTATGGCTACACCTTC. Protein: CASSQDRSNYGYTF.

The chain uses TRBV9 and TRBJ2-1; 8 nucleotides match TRBD1. Germline CDR1 reads SGDLS; CDR2 reads YYNGEE. CDR3 length: 14 amino acids. V shed 3 bases and J 6 bases; nucleotides not matched to a gene: 5. CDR3 DNA: TGTGCCAGCAGCGCGGACAGGGCCCTCAATGAGCAGTTCTTC. It is translated as CASSADRALNEQFF.

The chain uses TRBV5-5 and TRBJ2-1; TRBD2 matches 7 bases. J gave up 3 bases and V 3 bases, and 9 bases lay outside the gene matches. Looked up from germline, CDR1 is SGHKS and CDR2 is YYEKEE (reference sequence). The CDR3 totals 16 residues. The CDR3 DNA is TGTGCCAGCAGCTGGGTAATAGGGACTAACTACAATGAGCAGTTCTTC. Amino acids: CASSWVIGTNYNEQFF.

The chain employs TRBV20-1 and TRBJ2-6; 10 positions agree with TRBD1. The CDR3 runs to 17 residues. V lost 3 bases, J lost 3 bases, and 8 bases stayed unmatched. Germline CDR1 and CDR2: DFQATT and SNEGSKA (reference sequence). The CDR3 spells CSAREGQGVYGANVLTF. CDR3 in DNA: TGCAGTGCTAGGGAAGGACAGGGGGTCTATGGGGCCAACGTCCTGACTTTC.